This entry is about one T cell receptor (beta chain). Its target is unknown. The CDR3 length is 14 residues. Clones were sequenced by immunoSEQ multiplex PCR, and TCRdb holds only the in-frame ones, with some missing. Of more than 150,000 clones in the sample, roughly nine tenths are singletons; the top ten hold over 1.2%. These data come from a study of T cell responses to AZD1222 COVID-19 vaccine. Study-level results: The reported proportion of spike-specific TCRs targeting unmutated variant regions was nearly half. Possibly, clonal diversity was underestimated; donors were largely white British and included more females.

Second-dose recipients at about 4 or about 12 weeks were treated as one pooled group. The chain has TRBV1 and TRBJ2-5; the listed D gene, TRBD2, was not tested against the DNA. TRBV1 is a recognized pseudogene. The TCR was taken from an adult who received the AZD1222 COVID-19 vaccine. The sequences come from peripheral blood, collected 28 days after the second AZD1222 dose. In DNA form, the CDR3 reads TGCACCAGAGGGGGGGGGTTTTTTCGAGAGACCCAGTACTTC. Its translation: CTRGGGFFRETQYF.